Detailed here is one T cell receptor (beta chain). These data are taken from a study of blood T cell repertoires in COVID-19. Study information: COVID-19 samples from acute and convalescent phases originated in the United States, Italy and Spain. PBMCs, B-cell-depleted T cells, or T cells were the source of the cDNA or gDNA that made up the material.

Germline CDR1 reads SNHLY; CDR2 reads FYNNEI. The CDR3 has 15 amino acids. V shed 3 bases, J shed 2 bases, and the junction held 5 bases outside the gene matches. Methods used by the authors: Reference gene primer amplification yielded estimated nucleated cell counts. Profiled with immunoSEQ multiplex PCR; TCRdb holds only in-frame clones, not every one. Clone size and V and J calls were adopted from that table, with D and trimming inferred from the DNA. The sample lists roughly 230,000 clones, roughly four fifths occurring once. This chain links TRBV2 with TRBJ1-1; 8 bases map to TRBD1. Sample: peripheral blood. This sequence was found in a woman between 50 and 59 years old with acute or convalescent COVID-19. The CDR3 DNA is TGTGCCAGCAGTGAGCAGGGGGCGATAAACACTGAAGCTTTCTTT. Residues: CASSEQGAINTEAFF.